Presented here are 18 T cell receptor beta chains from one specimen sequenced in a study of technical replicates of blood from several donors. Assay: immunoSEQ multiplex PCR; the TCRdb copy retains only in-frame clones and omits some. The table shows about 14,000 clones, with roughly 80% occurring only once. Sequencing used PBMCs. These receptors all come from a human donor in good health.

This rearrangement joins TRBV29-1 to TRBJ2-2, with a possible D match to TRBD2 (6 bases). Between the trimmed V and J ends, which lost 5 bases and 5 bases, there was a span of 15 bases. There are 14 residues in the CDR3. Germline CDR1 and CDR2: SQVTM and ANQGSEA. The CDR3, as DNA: TGCAGCGTTAGGAGGGATCTAACTACCGGGGAGCTGTTTTTT. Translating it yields CSVRRDLTTGELFF.

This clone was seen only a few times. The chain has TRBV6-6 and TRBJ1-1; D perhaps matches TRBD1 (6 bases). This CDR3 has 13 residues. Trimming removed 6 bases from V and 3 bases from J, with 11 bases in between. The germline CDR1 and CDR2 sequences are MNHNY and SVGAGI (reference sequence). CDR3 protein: CASSRQEDTEAFF. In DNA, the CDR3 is TGTGCCAGCAGCCGACAGGAGGACACTGAAGCTTTCTTT.

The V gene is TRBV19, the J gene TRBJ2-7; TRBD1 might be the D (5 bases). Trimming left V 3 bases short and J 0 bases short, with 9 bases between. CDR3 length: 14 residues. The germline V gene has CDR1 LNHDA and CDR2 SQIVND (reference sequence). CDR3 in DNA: TGTGCCAGTAGTATTTCCAGGGTCTCCTACGAGCAGTACTTC. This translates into CASSISRVSYEQYF.

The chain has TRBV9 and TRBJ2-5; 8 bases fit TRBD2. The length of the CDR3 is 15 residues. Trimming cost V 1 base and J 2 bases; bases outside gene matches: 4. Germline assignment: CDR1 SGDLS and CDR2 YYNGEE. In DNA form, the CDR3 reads TGTGCCAGCAGCGTAAGCGCGGGGGGACAAGAGACCCAGTACTTC. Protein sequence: CASSVSAGGQETQYF.

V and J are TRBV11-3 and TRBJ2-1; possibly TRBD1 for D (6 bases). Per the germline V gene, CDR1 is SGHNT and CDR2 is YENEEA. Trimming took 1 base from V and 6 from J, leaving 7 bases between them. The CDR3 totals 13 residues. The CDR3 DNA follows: TGTGCCAGCAGCTTAGTGGGGGCCAATGAGCAGTTCTTC. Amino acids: CASSLVGANEQFF. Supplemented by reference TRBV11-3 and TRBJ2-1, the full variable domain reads EAGVVQSPRYKIIEKKQPVAFWCNPISGHNTLYWYLQNLGQGPELLIRYENEEAVDDSQLPKDRFSAERLKGVDSTLKIQPAELGDSAVYLCASSLVGANEQFFGPGTRLTVL.

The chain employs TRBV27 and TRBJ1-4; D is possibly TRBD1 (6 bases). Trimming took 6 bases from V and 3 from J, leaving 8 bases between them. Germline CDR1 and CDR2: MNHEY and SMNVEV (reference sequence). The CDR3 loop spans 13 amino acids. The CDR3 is CASRAGANEKLFF. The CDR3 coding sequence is TGTGCCAGCAGGGCAGGGGCTAATGAAAAACTGTTTTTT.

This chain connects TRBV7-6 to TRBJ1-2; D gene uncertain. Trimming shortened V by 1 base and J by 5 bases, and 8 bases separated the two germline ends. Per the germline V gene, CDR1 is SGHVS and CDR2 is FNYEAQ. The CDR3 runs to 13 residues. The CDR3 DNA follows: TGTGCCAGCAGCTTAGAGGCGGATTATGGCTACACCTTC. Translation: CASSLEADYGYTF.

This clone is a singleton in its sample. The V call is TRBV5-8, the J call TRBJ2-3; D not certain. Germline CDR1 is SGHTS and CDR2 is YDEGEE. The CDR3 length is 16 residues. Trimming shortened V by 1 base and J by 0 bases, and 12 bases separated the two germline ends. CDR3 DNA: TGTGCCAGCAGCTTGTACAGCTATTCTAGCACAGATACGCAGTATTTT. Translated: CASSLYSYSSTDTQYF.

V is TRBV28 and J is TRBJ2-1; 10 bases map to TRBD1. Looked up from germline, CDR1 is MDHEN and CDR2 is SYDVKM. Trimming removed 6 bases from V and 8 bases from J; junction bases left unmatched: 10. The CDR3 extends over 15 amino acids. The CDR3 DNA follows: TGTGCCAGCAGCTCCTCGGGACAGGGGACCGATGAGCAGTTCTTC. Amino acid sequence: CASSSSGQGTDEQFF.

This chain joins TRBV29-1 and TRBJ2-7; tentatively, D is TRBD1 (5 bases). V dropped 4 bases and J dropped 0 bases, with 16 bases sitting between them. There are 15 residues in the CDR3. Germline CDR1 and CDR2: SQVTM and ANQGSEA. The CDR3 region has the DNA TGCAGCGTTGGAAGGTGGCAGGGCAGCTCCTACGAGCAGTACTTC. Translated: CSVGRWQGSSYEQYF.

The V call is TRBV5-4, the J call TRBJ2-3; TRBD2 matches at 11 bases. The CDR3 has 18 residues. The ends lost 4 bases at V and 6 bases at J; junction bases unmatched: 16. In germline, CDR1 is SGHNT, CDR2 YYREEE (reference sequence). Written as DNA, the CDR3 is TGTGCCAGCAGCCAGGGAGGGATGACTAGCGGGAAGAGGGATACGCAGTATTTT. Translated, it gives CASSQGGMTSGKRDTQYF.

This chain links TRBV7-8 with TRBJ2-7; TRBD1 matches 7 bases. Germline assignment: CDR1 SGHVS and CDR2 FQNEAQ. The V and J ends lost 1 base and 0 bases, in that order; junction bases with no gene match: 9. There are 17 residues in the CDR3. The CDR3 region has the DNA TGTGCCAGCAGCTTAGTAGTCGTCGGGACAGCCTCCTACGAGCAGTACTTC. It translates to CASSLVVVGTASYEQYF.

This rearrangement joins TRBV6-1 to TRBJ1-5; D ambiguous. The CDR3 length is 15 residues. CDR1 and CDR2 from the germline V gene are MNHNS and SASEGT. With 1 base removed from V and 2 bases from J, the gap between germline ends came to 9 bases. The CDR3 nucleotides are TGTGCCAGCAGTGAAGGTGGAGGCGGCAATCAGCCCCAGCATTTT. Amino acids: CASSEGGGGNQPQHF.

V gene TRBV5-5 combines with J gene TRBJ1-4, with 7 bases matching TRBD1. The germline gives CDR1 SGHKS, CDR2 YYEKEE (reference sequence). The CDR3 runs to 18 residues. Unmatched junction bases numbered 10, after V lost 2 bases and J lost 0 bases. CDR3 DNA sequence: TGTGCCAGCAGCTTCGAGCCTGACAGGGACGCAACTAATGAAAAACTGTTTTTT. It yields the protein CASSFEPDRDATNEKLFF.

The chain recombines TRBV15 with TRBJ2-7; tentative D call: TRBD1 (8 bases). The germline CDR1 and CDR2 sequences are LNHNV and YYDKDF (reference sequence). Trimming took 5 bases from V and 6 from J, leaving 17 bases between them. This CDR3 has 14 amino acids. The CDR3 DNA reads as TGTGCCACCAGCGGGGGGGCAGGGGGCCTCGAGCAGTACTTC. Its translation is CATSGGAGGLEQYF.

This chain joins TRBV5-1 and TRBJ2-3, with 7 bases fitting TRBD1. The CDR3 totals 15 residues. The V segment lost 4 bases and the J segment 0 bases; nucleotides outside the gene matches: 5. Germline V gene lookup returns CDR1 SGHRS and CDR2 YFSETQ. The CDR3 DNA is TGCGCCAGCAGCAAGGGACAGTTTAGCACAGATACGCAGTATTTT. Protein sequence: CASSKGQFSTDTQYF.

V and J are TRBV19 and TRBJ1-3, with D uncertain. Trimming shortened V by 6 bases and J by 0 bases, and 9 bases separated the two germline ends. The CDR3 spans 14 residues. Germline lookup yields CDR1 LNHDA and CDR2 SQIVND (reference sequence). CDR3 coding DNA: TGTGCCAGTAGCGTACAGAGCTCTGGAAACACCATATATTTT. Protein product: CASSVQSSGNTIYF.

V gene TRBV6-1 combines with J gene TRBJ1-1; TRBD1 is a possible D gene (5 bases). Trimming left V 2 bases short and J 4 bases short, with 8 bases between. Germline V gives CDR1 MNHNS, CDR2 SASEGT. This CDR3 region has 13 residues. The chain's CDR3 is CASSEYRGTEAFF. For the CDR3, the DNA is TGTGCCAGCAGTGAATATAGGGGCACTGAAGCTTTCTTT.